This entry is about one TCR beta chain. Clinical history as reported by participants underpinned cohort assignment. The sample originates from a study of blood T cell repertoires in COVID-19. Study-wide background: Acute-phase and convalescent COVID-19 samples originated in the United States, Italy and Spain.

As processed by the authors: Nucleated cell counts were estimated from reference gene primer amplification. Here immunoSEQ multiplex PCR was the method, and the copy in TCRdb shows in-frame clones only, minus some. D and trimming come from the DNA, and the V and J calls and clone size come from that table. The sample has approximately 390,000 clones, approximately 88% seen once. The CDR3 loop spans 13 amino acids. The germline V gene has CDR1 GTSNPN and CDR2 SVGIG (reference sequence). Trimming cost V 3 bases and J 1 base; bases outside gene matches: 2. This TCR was sampled from a woman between 35 and 50 years old with acute COVID-19. The sequenced sample was PBMCs or T cells enriched from blood (not recorded which). This chain joins TRBV30 and TRBJ1-1, with 7 bases fitting TRBD1. This chain's CDR3 is CAWRGQSNTEAFF. In DNA form, the CDR3 reads TGTGCCTGGAGGGGACAGTCGAACACTGAAGCTTTCTTT.